These 31 T cell receptor beta chains originate from one sample sequenced in a study of cytomegalovirus exposure and HLA in healthy donors. Primers included in the PCR were 60 Vbeta and 13 Jbeta primers. Only in-frame clones appear in the TCRdb table, and some are missing; sequencing was by immunoSEQ multiplex PCR. Of some 250,000 clones listed, about 81% are singletons. The specimen was PBMCs. Receptor source: a woman aged 60 to 75 in good health and CMV-seropositive.

The chain links TRBV6-1 to TRBJ1-2, with D perhaps TRBD1 (5 bases). The germline V gene encodes CDR1 MNHNS and CDR2 SASEGT. This CDR3 region has 13 residues. Trimming left V 5 bases short and J 6 bases short, with 13 bases between. Here the CDR3 reads CASSYVAGNGYTF. DNA for the CDR3: TGTGCCAGCAGTTATGTGGCAGGGAATGGCTACACCTTC.

The V call is TRBV4-1, the J call TRBJ2-4; tentative D call: TRBD1 (6 bases). CDR1 and CDR2 from the germline V gene are MGHRA and YSYEKL. Trimming pared 3 bases from V and 1 base from J, leaving 16 bases between. The CDR3 loop spans 17 amino acids. CDR3 sequence (DNA): TGCGCCAGCAGCCAGGGGAGACAGGCTGGGGCCAAAAACATTCAGTACTTC. Residues: CASSQGRQAGAKNIQYF.

The chain joins TRBV19 to TRBJ2-6; possibly TRBD2 for D (7 bases). Trimming removed 7 bases from V and 0 bases from J, with 16 bases in between. Germline CDR1 is LNHDA and CDR2 is SQIVND (reference sequence). CDR3 length: 17 amino acids. CDR3 coding DNA: TGTGCCAGTATGTTTGGGGGGGGCCCCTCTGGGGCCAACGTCCTGACTTTC. Translation: CASMFGGGPSGANVLTF. The full variable domain, completed using reference TRBV19 and TRBJ2-6, is DGGITQSPKYLFRKEGQNVTLSCEQNLNHDAMYWYRQDPGQGLRLIYYSQIVNDFQKGDIAEGYSVSREKKESFPLTVTSAQKNPTAFYLCASMFGGGPSGANVLTFGAGSRLTVL.

The chain employs TRBV5-5 and TRBJ1-5; 12 bases align to TRBD1. CDR3 length equals 17 residues. Germline V CDR1 and CDR2: SGHKS, YYEKEE (reference sequence). Losses at the gene ends were 4 bases for V and 1 base for J; bases not matched to a gene: 6. This CDR3 is CASSPGTGGMSNQPQHF. In nucleotides, the CDR3 is TGTGCCAGCAGCCCCGGGACAGGGGGCATGAGCAATCAGCCCCAGCATTTT.

The chain combines TRBV6-7 with TRBJ2-7; D is unclear. TRBV6-7 is classed as an ORF, of uncertain function. The CDR3 runs to 11 residues. V dropped 9 bases and J dropped 2 bases, with 8 bases sitting between them. The CDR3 DNA sequence: TGTGCCAGTCCACATACCTACGAGCAGTACTTC. Its protein is CASPHTYEQYF.

DNA for the CDR3: TGTGCCAGCACGGGACAGGGAAAAACTGAAGCTTTCTTT. The encoded protein is CASTGQGKTEAFF. The V call is TRBV25-1, the J call TRBJ1-1; 9 positions match TRBD1. Germline values: CDR1 MGHDK, CDR2 SYGVNS. This CDR3 has 13 residues. J gave up 5 bases and V 7 bases, and 5 bases lay outside the gene matches.

This clone was counted once. This chain connects TRBV25-1 to TRBJ1-2; 7 bases line up with TRBD1. This CDR3 has 13 amino acids. V dropped 5 bases and J dropped 8; count of bases not matched to a gene: 8. Germline V gene data show CDR1 as MGHDK and CDR2 as SYGVNS. CDR3 coding DNA: TGTGCCAGCAGTAGTTCGACAGGGAGGGGCTACACCTTC. Translated, it gives CASSSSTGRGYTF.

DNA of the CDR3: TGTGCCAGCTCACCACCGGTTGGGGGCGCCGCAACAACCAATCTACACGAGCAGTACTTC. As protein: CASSPPVGGAATTNLHEQYF. This chain links TRBV18 with TRBJ2-7; D might be TRBD1 (6 bases). Germline CDR1 and CDR2: KGHSH and LQKENI. The CDR3 consists of 20 residues. Trimming left V 0 bases short and J 5 bases short, with 29 bases between.

The rearrangement uses TRBV6-5 and TRBJ1-1; TRBD1 is a possible D gene (5 bases). The V end was cut by 6 bases, the J end by 8 bases, with 16 bases between. The CDR3 contains 13 residues. Germline CDR1 is MNHEY and CDR2 is SVGAGI. The CDR3 nucleotides read TGTGCCAGCAGAGAAGGACAACGAGTCGAAGCTTTCTTT. This translates into CASREGQRVEAFF.

The gene calls are TRBV6-1 and TRBJ1-1; TRBD1 matches at 9 bases. V was clipped by 6 bases and J by 2 bases; unmatched bases: 4. Germline-derived CDR1 and CDR2 are MNHNS and SASEGT. The CDR3 is 14 residues long. This CDR3 reads CASRGTGRNTEAFF. The CDR3 DNA is TGTGCCAGCAGAGGGACAGGGAGAAACACTGAAGCTTTCTTT.

The V call is TRBV7-9, the J call TRBJ1-1; 8 bases align to TRBD1. CDR1 is SEHNR, CDR2 FQNEAQ, per germline (reference sequence). V lost 5 bases, J lost 8 bases, and 1 base stayed unmatched. The CDR3 has 11 amino acids. The CDR3 here is CASSRDREAFF. DNA for the CDR3: TGTGCCAGCAGCCGGGACAGGGAAGCTTTCTTT.

The chain has TRBV11-2 and TRBJ1-1; TRBD1 aligns across 7 bases. Trimming at V came to 4 bases and at J to 0 bases, leaving 5 bases not matched to a gene. CDR3 size: 15 residues. CDR1 and CDR2 from the germline V gene are SGHAT and FQNNGV. The CDR3 DNA reads TGTGCCAGCAGCTACACGGGACAGTTGAACACTGAAGCTTTCTTT. Amino acid sequence: CASSYTGQLNTEAFF.

The chain joins TRBV19 to TRBJ2-2, with TRBD2 matching over 7 bases. CDR1 and CDR2 (germline): LNHDA, SQIVND (reference sequence). The ends lost 8 bases at V and 4 bases at J; junction bases unmatched: 7. The CDR3 has 14 residues. In DNA form, the CDR3 reads TGTGCCAGTCTCCCGGGCGGGAGCACCGGGGAGCTGTTTTTT. This encodes CASLPGGSTGELFF.

V usage is TRBV6-5 and J usage is TRBJ2-1, with 9 bases aligning to TRBD1. CDR1 and CDR2 from the germline V gene are MNHEY and SVGAGI. This CDR3 region has 11 residues. Unmatched junction bases numbered 6, after V lost 5 bases and J lost 16 bases. This CDR3 reads CASSPGTGCFF. The CDR3, as DNA: TGTGCCAGCAGTCCTGGGACAGGGTGTTTCTTC.

The rearrangement links TRBV27 to TRBJ2-1, with TRBD2 identical over 16 bases. V gave up 8 bases and J gave up 0 bases; unmatched junction bases: 10. CDR3 length: 19 amino acids. Germline CDR1 is MNHEY and CDR2 is SMNVEV (reference sequence). In DNA, the CDR3 is TGTGCCAGCGCCACGGGACTAGCGGGAGGGCCCCGCTCCTACAATGAGCAGTTCTTC. Translating it yields CASATGLAGGPRSYNEQFF.

J is TRBJ2-2 and V is TRBV6-5; 7 nucleotides line up with TRBD1. The CDR3 has 13 residues. V was pared by 10 bases and J by 7 bases, with 9 bases of the junction left unmatched. Germline assignment: CDR1 MNHEY and CDR2 SVGAGI. The CDR3 region has the DNA TGTGCCACTAACAGGGGCTCGGTCGGGGAGCTGTTTTTT. The encoded protein is CATNRGSVGELFF.

The chain couples TRBV5-1 to TRBJ2-5, with a tentative D call TRBD2 (7 bases). The CDR3 loop spans 15 amino acids. Germline V gene sequence: CDR1 SGHRS, CDR2 YFSETQ. Trimming took 3 bases from V and 5 from J, leaving 17 bases between them. Here the CDR3 DNA reads TGCGCCAGCAGCTGGGGGGGCAGGGAGGTTGAGACCCAGTACTTC. It yields the protein CASSWGGREVETQYF. The full variable domain, completed using reference TRBV5-1 and TRBJ2-5, is KAGVTQTPRYLIKTRGQQVTLSCSPISGHRSVSWYQQTPGQGLQFLFEYFSETQRNKGNFPGRFSGRQFSNSRSEMNVSTLELGDSALYLCASSWGGREVETQYFGPGTRLLVL.

V gene TRBV5-3 combines with J gene TRBJ2-3; the match to TRBD1 covers 8 bases. TRBV5-3 is sorted into the ORF group, with uncertain function. Germline trimming cut 4 bases from V and 1 base from J; bases unmatched to any gene: 2. The CDR3 loop spans 14 amino acids. DNA for the CDR3: TGTGCCAGAAGCCGGGACAGGTGCACAGATACGCAGTATTTT. As protein: CARSRDRCTDTQYF.

Turning to this clone: Other nucleotide sequences from this sample produce the same CDR3. The genes are TRBV18 and TRBJ2-7, with 7 bases identical to TRBD2. V dropped 5 bases and J dropped 4; count of bases not matched to a gene: 8. The length of the CDR3 is 14 residues. The germline V gene encodes CDR1 KGHSH and CDR2 LQKENI. CDR3 bases: TGTGCCAGCTCAAGCGGGGCTGGGGGATACGAGCAGTACTTC. Translation gives CASSSGAGGYEQYF.

This clone showed up just a few times. The chain carries TRBV10-3 and TRBJ2-7, with TRBD2 identical over 14 bases. V lost 4 bases to trimming and J lost 4 bases; unmatched junction nucleotides: 3. Germline lookup yields CDR1 ENHRY and CDR2 SYGVKD. There are 15 residues in the CDR3. The CDR3: CAISGTSGRKYEQYF. The CDR3 DNA follows: TGTGCCATCAGTGGGACTAGCGGGAGGAAGTACGAGCAGTACTTC.

The chain combines TRBV6-5 with TRBJ2-1, with D maybe TRBD1 (6 bases). V was trimmed by 0 bases and J by 5 bases, leaving 8 bases between them. This CDR3 has 14 residues. Germline CDR1 and CDR2: MNHEY and SVGAGI. In nucleotides, the CDR3 is TGTGCCAGCAGTTACTCGGGGGCCCACAATGAGCAGTTCTTC. Translating it yields CASSYSGAHNEQFF.

V gene TRBV5-1 combines with J gene TRBJ2-1, with 10 bases identical to TRBD2. The germline V gene encodes CDR1 SGHRS and CDR2 YFSETQ. The CDR3 has 17 residues. V lost 3 bases, J lost 7 bases, and 13 bases stayed unmatched. The CDR3 loop reads CASSSPSGLAGDNEQFF. As DNA, the CDR3 is TGCGCCAGCAGCTCCCCAAGTGGCCTAGCGGGGGATAATGAGCAGTTCTTC. The full variable domain, completed using reference TRBV5-1 and TRBJ2-1, is KAGVTQTPRYLIKTRGQQVTLSCSPISGHRSVSWYQQTPGQGLQFLFEYFSETQRNKGNFPGRFSGRQFSNSRSEMNVSTLELGDSALYLCASSSPSGLAGDNEQFFGPGTRLTVL.

The V and J genes are TRBV27 and TRBJ1-6; D ambiguous. Trimming took 2 bases from V and 14 from J, leaving 19 bases between them. Looked up from germline, CDR1 is MNHEY and CDR2 is SMNVEV (reference sequence). The CDR3 length is 15 residues. CDR3: CASSLGQSLILSLHF. The CDR3 DNA follows: TGTGCCAGCAGTTTAGGGCAGTCTTTAATTTTGTCCCTCCACTTT.

The gene calls are TRBV4-1 and TRBJ1-2; D remains ambiguous. V was pared by 0 bases and J by 0 bases, with 5 bases between. CDR1 is MGHRA and CDR2 is YSYEKL in the germline V gene. This CDR3 spans 14 amino acids. CDR3 sequence: CASSQDLSNYGYTF. CDR3 DNA sequence: TGCGCCAGCAGCCAAGACCTCTCTAACTATGGCTACACCTTC.

The rearrangement uses TRBV15 and TRBJ1-3; TRBD1 agrees at 7 bases. V trimming: 4 bases; J trimming: 2 bases; junction bases outside the gene matches: 5. CDR1 is LNHNV and CDR2 is YYDKDF in the germline V gene (reference sequence). The CDR3 is 15 amino acids. CDR3 loop: CATSTDRVTGNTIYF. The CDR3, as DNA: TGTGCCACCAGCACCGACAGGGTAACTGGAAACACCATATATTTT.

This clone came up a few times. The chain combines TRBV18 with TRBJ2-3; the D gene is possibly TRBD2 (5 bases). Germline lookup yields CDR1 KGHSH and CDR2 LQKENI. The CDR3 runs 15 residues. Trimming stripped 0 bases from V and 4 bases from J, with 11 bases between. CDR3 region: CASSPPGGSPDTQYF. The DNA for the CDR3 is TGTGCCAGCTCACCACCAGGAGGTTCCCCAGATACGCAGTATTTT.

V usage is TRBV30 and J usage is TRBJ2-1; weak D call: TRBD2 (6 bases). Trimming removed 5 bases at V and 7 bases at J, with 18 bases between. Germline V gives CDR1 GTSNPN, CDR2 SVGIG (reference sequence). The CDR3 sequence is 14 residues long. The CDR3 here is CAWGPPGLLNEQFF. CDR3 DNA: TGTGCCTGGGGGCCCCCGGGACTCCTGAATGAGCAGTTCTTC.

J is TRBJ2-7 and V is TRBV7-9; D not resolved. CDR3 length: 15 residues. Trimming pared 1 base from V and 3 bases from J, leaving 13 bases between. The germline CDR1 and CDR2 sequences are SEHNR and FQNEAQ (reference sequence). CDR3 sequence reads: CASSLGASAGYEQYF. The CDR3 nucleotides read TGTGCCAGCAGCTTAGGAGCCAGCGCTGGCTACGAGCAGTACTTC.

The chain has TRBV27 and TRBJ2-7; 9 bases align to TRBD2. Per the germline V gene, CDR1 is MNHEY and CDR2 is SMNVEV (reference sequence). V trimming: 3 bases; J trimming: 6 bases; junction bases outside the gene matches: 6. The CDR3 extends over 14 amino acids. The CDR3 is CASSFRTSASEQYF. CDR3 DNA sequence: TGTGCCAGCAGTTTTCGGACTAGCGCCAGCGAGCAGTACTTC.

This clone was picked up one time. The CDR3 region has the DNA TGTGCCAGCAGTTTTGGACAGAACGTAGATCAGCCCCAGCATTTT. It codes for CASSFGQNVDQPQHF. This sequence joins TRBV6-1 and TRBJ1-5; TRBD1 might be the D (6 bases). V lost 5 bases, J lost 5 bases, and 16 bases lay in between. Germline values: CDR1 MNHNS, CDR2 SASEGT. CDR3 length: 15 amino acids.

This clone was picked up a small number of times. The gene calls are TRBV28 and TRBJ2-7; the match to TRBD2 covers 8 bases. The ends lost 10 bases at V and 2 bases at J; junction bases unmatched: 7. CDR3 length: 13 amino acids. In germline, CDR1 is MDHEN, CDR2 SYDVKM. This CDR3 is CATRGGTAYEQYF. The CDR3 bases are TGTGCCACCCGGGGGGGGACTGCCTACGAGCAGTACTTC.